This TCR beta chain is from a study of blood T cell repertoires in COVID-19. Study details: The United States, Italy and Spain supplied acute and convalescent COVID-19 samples. The analysed material was cDNA or gDNA that came from T cells, B-cell-depleted T cells, or PBMCs.

In the source study's methods: The authors estimated nucleated cell counts from reference gene primer amplification. Only in-frame clones appear in the TCRdb table, and some are missing; sequencing was by immunoSEQ multiplex PCR. The V and J calls and clone size are taken from that table; D and trimming were inferred from the DNA. This sample carries 40,000 or so clones, around 80% of them seen once, and the ten largest clones take approximately 1.6%. Seattle's enrolled individuals joined amid active infection and were then monitored longitudinally. The sequence came from a man in his 60s with COVID-19, enrolled during active disease. Sequencing input: peripheral blood.

In DNA, the CDR3 is TGTGCCAGCAGCCTAACTAGCGGGAGGGGGGAGCAGTACTTC. It specifies CASSLTSGRGEQYF. The J gene is TRBJ2-7, the V gene TRBV5-8, with TRBD2 matching 13 bases. The CDR3 length is 14 residues. The germline V gene has CDR1 SGHTS and CDR2 YDEGEE. V lost 4 bases, J lost 7 bases, and 5 bases stayed unmatched.